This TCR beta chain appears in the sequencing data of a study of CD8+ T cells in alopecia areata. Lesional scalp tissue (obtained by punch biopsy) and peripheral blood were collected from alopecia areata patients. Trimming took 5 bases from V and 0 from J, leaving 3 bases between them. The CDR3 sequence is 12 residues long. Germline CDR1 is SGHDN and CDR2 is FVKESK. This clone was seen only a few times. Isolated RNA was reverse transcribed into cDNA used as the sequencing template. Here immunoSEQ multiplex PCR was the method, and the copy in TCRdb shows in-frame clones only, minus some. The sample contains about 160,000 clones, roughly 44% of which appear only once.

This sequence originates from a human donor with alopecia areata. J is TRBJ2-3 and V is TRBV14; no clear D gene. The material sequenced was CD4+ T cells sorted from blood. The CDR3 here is CASSFSTDTQYF. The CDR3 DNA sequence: TGTGCCAGCAGCTTCAGCACAGATACGCAGTATTTT.